These 29 T cell receptor beta chains originate from one sample sequenced in a study of blood T cell repertoires in COVID-19. Profiled with immunoSEQ multiplex PCR; TCRdb holds only in-frame clones, not every one. Among about 190,000 clones listed, 70% to 90% were seen once. Sequencing was carried out using peripheral blood. The receptors originated from a woman in her twenties or thirties with active or convalescent COVID-19.

The genes are TRBV30 and TRBJ1-2, with TRBD1 as a possible D gene (6 bases). The germline CDR1 and CDR2 sequences are GTSNPN and SVGIG (reference sequence). The germline V and J ends were trimmed by 3 bases and 4 bases, with 12 bases remaining between them. The CDR3 totals 13 residues. The CDR3 protein is CAWRDSIFYGYTF. CDR3 in DNA: TGTGCCTGGAGGGACAGCATATTCTATGGCTACACCTTC.

The rearrangement links TRBV5-5 to TRBJ2-1; 10 positions agree with TRBD2. The ends lost 5 bases at V and 9 bases at J; junction bases unmatched: 8. Germline assignment: CDR1 SGHKS and CDR2 YYEKEE (reference sequence). This CDR3 has 14 residues. The CDR3 loop reads CASSFGLAAGEQFF. The CDR3 nucleotides read TGTGCCAGCAGTTTCGGACTAGCGGCTGGTGAGCAGTTCTTC.

The chain has TRBV11-2 and TRBJ1-1, with D possibly matching TRBD1 (6 bases). The CDR3 is made up of 16 amino acids. V gave up 1 base and J gave up 3 bases, with 15 bases separating them. Germline V gene data show CDR1 as SGHAT and CDR2 as FQNNGV. CDR3 nucleotide sequence: TGTGCCAGCAGCTTAGGGGGTGCAGGGGCCTACACTGAAGCTTTCTTT. It encodes CASSLGGAGAYTEAFF.

The V gene is TRBV11-2, the J gene TRBJ1-1; the D gene is possibly TRBD1 (5 bases). Germline V gene sequence: CDR1 SGHAT, CDR2 FQNNGV. Trimming cost V 7 bases and J 5 bases, with 17 bases left between them. CDR3 length: 14 residues. CDR3 residues: CASIGGETWTEAFF. The CDR3 DNA reads as TGTGCCAGCATCGGGGGTGAGACGTGGACTGAAGCTTTCTTT.

This chain links TRBV13 with TRBJ1-2; the match to TRBD1 covers 9 bases. The CDR3 loop spans 15 amino acids. Germline values: CDR1 PRHDT, CDR2 FYEKMQ (reference sequence). The V and J ends lost 8 bases and 2 bases, in that order; junction bases with no gene match: 9. In nucleotides, the CDR3 is TGTGCCAGCTGTCCCTCGGGACAGGGCAACTATGGCTACACCTTC. Its translation is CASCPSGQGNYGYTF.

The V and J genes are TRBV28 and TRBJ1-1, with D unclear. Between the trimmed V and J ends, which lost 1 base and 1 base, there was a span of 10 bases. Germline V gives CDR1 MDHEN, CDR2 SYDVKM. There are 15 residues in the CDR3. The CDR3 coding sequence is TGTGCCAGCAGTTTATTTGAACACCCGAACACTGAAGCTTTCTTT. Its translation: CASSLFEHPNTEAFF. The entire variable domain, with the rest obtained from reference TRBV28 and TRBJ1-1, is as follows: DVKVTQSSRYLVKRTGEKVFLECVQDMDHENMFWYRQDPGLGLRLIYFSYDVKMKEKGDIPEGYSVSREKKERFSLILESASTNQTSMYLCASSLFEHPNTEAFFGQGTRLTVV.

This clone was detected a few times. This rearrangement joins TRBV19 to TRBJ1-2, with TRBD1 matching 8 bases. CDR3 length equals 14 residues. The germline CDR1 and CDR2 sequences are LNHDA and SQIVND (reference sequence). With V trimmed by 3 bases and J by 6 bases, 6 bases remained unmatched. This CDR3 is CASSIQAGGNGYTF. The CDR3 nucleotides read TGTGCCAGTAGTATCCAAGCAGGGGGCAATGGCTACACCTTC.

A single count supports this clone. The rearrangement joins TRBV9 to TRBJ2-7; 7 bases agree with TRBD1. J gave up 2 bases and V 0 bases, and 2 bases lay outside the gene matches. CDR3 length equals 14 residues. Germline V lookup: CDR1 SGDLS, CDR2 YYNGEE. CDR3 residues: CASSVDTGAYEQYF. CDR3 DNA: TGTGCCAGCAGCGTAGATACAGGGGCCTACGAGCAGTACTTC.

The chain employs TRBV6-2 or TRBV6-3 and TRBJ2-1; TRBD2 matches 11 bases. The V gene end was trimmed by 4 bases and the J gene end by 7 bases; junction bases not matched to a gene: 6. Germline V gene sequence: CDR1 MNHEY, CDR2 SVGEGT. The CDR3 contains 15 residues. The CDR3 reads CASSSLAGVRNEQFF. Here the CDR3 DNA reads TGTGCCAGCAGTTCACTAGCGGGAGTGAGGAATGAGCAGTTCTTC.

Here the CDR3 DNA reads TGTGCCAGCAGCCACGGGACTAGCGGGGATTACGAGCAGTACTTC. Translated, it gives CASSHGTSGDYEQYF. The chain recombines TRBV7-9 with TRBJ2-7, with 13 bases that match TRBD2. After removal of 5 bases from V and 4 bases from J, the junction contained 5 bases not matched to a gene. The CDR3 has 15 residues. Germline values: CDR1 SEHNR, CDR2 FQNEAQ (reference sequence).

J is TRBJ2-1 and V is TRBV19, with 10 bases lining up with TRBD2. This CDR3 has 16 amino acids. Germline V CDR1 and CDR2: LNHDA, SQIVND (reference sequence). Losses at the gene ends were 7 bases for V and 6 bases for J; bases not matched to a gene: 12. The CDR3 spells CASNRGSGGRFNEQFF. As DNA, the CDR3 is TGTGCCAGTAATAGGGGTAGCGGGGGGCGATTCAATGAGCAGTTCTTC.

This rearrangement joins TRBV5-1 to TRBJ1-4; possibly TRBD1 for D (6 bases). The germline gives CDR1 SGHRS, CDR2 YFSETQ. V was pared by 2 bases and J by 5 bases, with 16 bases between. CDR3 size: 16 residues. In DNA form, the CDR3 reads TGCGCCAGCAGCTTACGACAGGCCGGGGAGAATGAAAAACTGTTTTTT. Translated, it gives CASSLRQAGENEKLFF.

This chain joins TRBV6-5 and TRBJ2-3; D is possibly TRBD2 (6 bases). CDR1 and CDR2 from the germline V gene are MNHEY and SVGAGI. The CDR3 contains 15 residues. V was trimmed by 2 bases and J by 0 bases, leaving 9 bases between them. CDR3 nucleotide sequence: TGTGCCAGCAGTTACGATAGCGGCAGCACAGATACGCAGTATTTT. Amino acids: CASSYDSGSTDTQYF.

J is TRBJ1-1 and V is TRBV10-1; D is unresolved. V was cut by 4 bases and J by 3 bases, with 12 bases left in between. This CDR3 comprises 14 residues. Per the germline V gene, CDR1 is WNHNN and CDR2 is SYGVQD (reference sequence). DNA for the CDR3: TGCGCCAGCAGTGTTGAAGTCGAGGACACTGAAGCTTTCTTT. Its translation is CASSVEVEDTEAFF.

V and J are TRBV5-1 and TRBJ1-3, with D unclear. In germline, CDR1 is SGHRS, CDR2 YFSETQ. The germline V and J ends were trimmed by 0 bases and 3 bases, with 7 bases remaining between them. The CDR3 contains 14 residues. The CDR3 loop is CASSLAGYGNTIYF. Written as DNA, the CDR3 is TGCGCCAGCAGCTTGGCAGGATATGGAAACACCATATATTTT. The whole variable domain, remainder taken from reference TRBV5-1 and TRBJ1-3, is KAGVTQTPRYLIKTRGQQVTLSCSPISGHRSVSWYQQTPGQGLQFLFEYFSETQRNKGNFPGRFSGRQFSNSRSEMNVSTLELGDSALYLCASSLAGYGNTIYFGEGSWLTVV.

The CDR3 loop is CASRPDRRNSPLHF. CDR3 in DNA: TGTGCCAGCAGGCCGGACAGGAGGAATTCACCCCTCCACTTT. The J gene is TRBJ1-6, the V gene TRBV6-5, with 7 bases that match TRBD1. CDR1 and CDR2 (germline): MNHEY, SVGAGI. V trimming: 6 bases; J trimming: 7 bases; junction bases outside the gene matches: 6. This CDR3 has 14 amino acids.

V gene TRBV29-1 combines with J gene TRBJ2-2; D not certain. Per germline, CDR1 SQVTM and CDR2 ANQGSEA. The CDR3 is made up of 11 amino acids. The DNA of the CDR3 is TGCACCATAGCTTTGGACGGGGAGCTGTTTTTT. This translates into CTIALDGELFF.

The gene calls are TRBV27 and TRBJ2-5, with D possibly TRBD2 on 6 matching bases. CDR3 length: 13 amino acids. In germline, CDR1 is MNHEY, CDR2 SMNVEV (reference sequence). Deletions cut 11 bases from V and 4 bases from J, with 17 bases between. DNA for the CDR3: TGTGCCGGGTCAATAAGGAGGGGAGAGACCCAGTACTTC. It specifies CAGSIRRGETQYF.

The V gene is TRBV2, the J gene TRBJ1-1; the D gene is possibly TRBD1 (5 bases). CDR3 length: 12 amino acids. Trimming removed 8 bases at V and 1 base at J, with 8 bases between. The germline CDR1 and CDR2 sequences are SNHLY and FYNNEI. CDR3 amino acids: CASGQENTEAFF. In DNA, the CDR3 is TGTGCCAGCGGACAAGAGAACACTGAAGCTTTCTTT.

J is TRBJ2-3 and V is TRBV7-9, with a tentative D call TRBD1 (6 bases). The length of the CDR3 is 14 residues. V was cut by 5 bases and J by 2 bases, with 11 bases left in between. The V gene's germline CDR1 is SEHNR and CDR2 FQNEAQ (reference sequence). CDR3 DNA sequence: TGTGCCAGCAGCCCTACAGGGATCACAGATACGCAGTATTTT. The encoded protein is CASSPTGITDTQYF.

The chain has TRBV2 and TRBJ1-1; the match to TRBD1 covers 9 bases. This CDR3 contains 16 residues. Germline V gene data show CDR1 as SNHLY and CDR2 as FYNNEI. The trim removed 3 bases at V and 6 bases at J, leaving 11 bases unmatched. In DNA, the CDR3 is TGTGCCAGCAGTGAGGGACAGGGAAATAGGAAAGCTGAAGCTTTCTTT. This codes for CASSEGQGNRKAEAFF.

The chain carries TRBV28 and TRBJ2-7; D gene unclear. Germline CDR1 and CDR2: MDHEN and SYDVKM. The V and J ends lost 5 bases and 6 bases respectively, with 11 bases between them. The CDR3 length is 12 residues. The CDR3 sequence: CASSPSEREQYF. Written as DNA, the CDR3 is TGTGCCAGCAGTCCCAGCGAGCGCGAGCAGTACTTC.

This clone was detected a few times. The V call is TRBV7-9, the J call TRBJ2-2; 7 bases align to TRBD1. Unmatched junction bases numbered 6, after V lost 5 bases and J lost 0 bases. Germline values: CDR1 SEHNR, CDR2 FQNEAQ (reference sequence). The CDR3 has 16 amino acids. CDR3 sequence reads: CASSTPGQTNTGELFF. DNA of the CDR3: TGTGCCAGCAGCACACCGGGACAGACGAACACCGGGGAGCTGTTTTTT.

V and J are TRBV7-2 and TRBJ2-5; TRBD2 is a possible D gene (5 bases). Looked up from germline, CDR1 is SGHTA and CDR2 is FQGNSA. V gave up 2 bases and J gave up 1 base, with 11 bases separating them. The CDR3 covers 15 residues. CDR3 residues: CASSLSLALQETQYF. The DNA for the CDR3 is TGTGCCAGCAGCTTAAGTCTAGCTCTCCAAGAGACCCAGTACTTC.

The chain joins TRBV12-3 or TRBV12-4 to TRBJ1-2; TRBD1 might be the D (6 bases). Trimming pared 5 bases from V and 4 bases from J, leaving 11 bases between. CDR3 length equals 13 residues. The CDR3 loop is CASSADSFYGYTF. The DNA of the CDR3 is TGTGCCAGCAGTGCGGACAGTTTCTATGGCTACACCTTC.

The CDR3 nucleotides are TGTGCCAGCAGCTCTGGGACAGGGGTAAATCAGCCCCAGCATTTT. It yields the protein CASSSGTGVNQPQHF. The V and J genes are TRBV5-4 and TRBJ1-5; 10 positions agree with TRBD1. V lost 3 bases, J lost 4 bases, and 4 bases stayed unmatched. Looked up from germline, CDR1 is SGHNT and CDR2 is YYREEE (reference sequence). CDR3 length equals 15 residues.

This sequence joins TRBV4-1 and TRBJ1-5; no clear D gene. The CDR3 is made up of 15 amino acids. Trimming removed 2 bases at V and 0 bases at J, with 8 bases between. Germline V gene sequence: CDR1 MGHRA, CDR2 YSYEKL. DNA for the CDR3: TGCGCCAGCAGCCAACGCGGGATTAGCAATCAGCCCCAGCATTTT. Translating gives CASSQRGISNQPQHF.

The CDR3 protein is CAWGDRESSPLHF. The CDR3 DNA is TGTGCCTGGGGGGACAGGGAAAGTTCACCCCTCCACTTT. V is TRBV30 and J is TRBJ1-6; 9 bases fit TRBD1. Trimming took 5 bases from V and 9 from J; bases not matched to a gene: 5. Germline CDR1 is GTSNPN and CDR2 is SVGIG (reference sequence). This CDR3 comprises 13 residues.

V and J are TRBV11-3 and TRBJ1-1, with TRBD1 identical over 9 bases. The CDR3 spans 15 residues. With 3 bases clipped from V and 1 base from J, the junction kept 3 bases outside the gene matches. Germline V lookup: CDR1 SGHNT, CDR2 YENEEA. For the CDR3, the DNA is TGTGCCAGCAGCTTCGGACAGGGGCGGAACACTGAAGCTTTCTTT. This encodes CASSFGQGRNTEAFF.